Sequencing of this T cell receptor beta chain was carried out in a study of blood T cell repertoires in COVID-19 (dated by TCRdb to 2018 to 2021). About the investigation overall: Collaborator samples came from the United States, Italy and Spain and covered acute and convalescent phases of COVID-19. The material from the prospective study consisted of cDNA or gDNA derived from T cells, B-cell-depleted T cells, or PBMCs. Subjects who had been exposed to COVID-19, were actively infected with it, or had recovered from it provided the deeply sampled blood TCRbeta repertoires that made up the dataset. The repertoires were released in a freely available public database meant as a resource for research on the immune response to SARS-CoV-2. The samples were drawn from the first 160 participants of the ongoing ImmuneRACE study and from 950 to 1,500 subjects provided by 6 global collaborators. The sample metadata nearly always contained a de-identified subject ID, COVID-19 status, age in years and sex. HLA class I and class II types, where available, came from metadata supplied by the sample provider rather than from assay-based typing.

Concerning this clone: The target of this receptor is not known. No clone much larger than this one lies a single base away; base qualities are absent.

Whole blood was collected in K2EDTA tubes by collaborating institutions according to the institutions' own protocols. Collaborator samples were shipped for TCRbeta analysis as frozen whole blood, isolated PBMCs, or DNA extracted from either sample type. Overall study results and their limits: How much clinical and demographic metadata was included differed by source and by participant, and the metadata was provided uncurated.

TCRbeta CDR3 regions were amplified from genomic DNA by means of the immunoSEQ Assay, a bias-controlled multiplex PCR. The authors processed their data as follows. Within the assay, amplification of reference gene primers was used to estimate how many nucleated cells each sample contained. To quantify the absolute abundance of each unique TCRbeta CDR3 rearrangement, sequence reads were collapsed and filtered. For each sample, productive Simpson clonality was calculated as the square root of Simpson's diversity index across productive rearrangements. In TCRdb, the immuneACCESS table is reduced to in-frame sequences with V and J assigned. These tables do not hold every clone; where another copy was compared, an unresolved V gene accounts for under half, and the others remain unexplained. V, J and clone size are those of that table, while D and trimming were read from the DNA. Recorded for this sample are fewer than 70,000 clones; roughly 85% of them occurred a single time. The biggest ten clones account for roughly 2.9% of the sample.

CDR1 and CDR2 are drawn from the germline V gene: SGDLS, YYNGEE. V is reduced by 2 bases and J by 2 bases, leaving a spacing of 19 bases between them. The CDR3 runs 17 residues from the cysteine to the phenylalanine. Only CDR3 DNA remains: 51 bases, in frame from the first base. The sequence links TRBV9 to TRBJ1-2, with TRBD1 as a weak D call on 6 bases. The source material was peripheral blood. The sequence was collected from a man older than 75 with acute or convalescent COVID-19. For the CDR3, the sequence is CASSVSFDGGRNYGYTF. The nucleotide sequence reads TGTGCCAGCAGCGTGTCTTTCGACGGGGGGCGGAACTATGGCTACACCTTC.